A single sample gave rise to the 6 T cell receptor beta chains below, sequenced in a study of shared clonotypes between healthy human individuals. Terminally differentiated effector memory CD45RA+ cells were left out of the naive CD8 fraction, which was CD45RO-negative and positively selected for CCR7. Produced via immunoSEQ multiplex PCR; TCRdb's table is partial and in-frame only. The sample includes about 2.1 million clones, roughly 91% of them seen just once. The sample consisted of naive CD8+ T cells from PBMCs. Source of these receptors: a man aged 18 to 30 in good health. Some clones in this sample may be carry-over from other donors' samples.

Concerning this clone: Other nucleotide sequences from this sample produce the same CDR3. CDR3 nucleotide sequence: TGTGCCAGCAGTGCAGGGAGCTCCTACGAGCAGTACTTC. Translation: CASSAGSSYEQYF. The chain joins TRBV2 to TRBJ2-7, with D perhaps assigned TRBD1 or TRBD2 (5 bases each). V lost 4 bases and J 0 bases, leaving 7 bases between the germline ends. Germline values: CDR1 SNHLY, CDR2 FYNNEI. The CDR3 length is 13 residues.

V usage is TRBV11-2 and J usage is TRBJ1-1, with D maybe TRBD1 (6 bases). V lost 4 bases and J lost 10, with 13 bases in between. The CDR3 runs 12 residues. Germline V gives CDR1 SGHAT, CDR2 FQNNGV. This CDR3 reads CASSSRQDGAFF. As DNA, the CDR3 is TGTGCCAGCAGCTCCCGACAGGACGGAGCTTTCTTT.

The J gene is TRBJ1-1, the V gene TRBV28; D ambiguous. The V end was cut by 10 bases, the J end by 0 bases, with 12 bases between. CDR1 and CDR2 from the germline V gene are MDHEN and SYDVKM. This CDR3 has 13 amino acids. The CDR3 region has the DNA TGTGCCACAGGCGACCCTCTGAACACTGAAGCTTTCTTT. Protein product: CATGDPLNTEAFF.

CDR3 sequence: CAWSPYGFEQYF. The CDR3 bases are TGTGCCTGGAGCCCATACGGGTTCGAGCAGTACTTC. V usage is TRBV30 and J usage is TRBJ2-5, with no clear D. The DNA end favors TRBJ2-7, so the J call may be wrong. Germline CDR1 GTSNPN, CDR2 SVGIG (reference sequence). CDR3 length equals 12 residues.

The chain couples TRBV29-1 to TRBJ1-1; a possible D gene is TRBD1 (6 bases). The CDR3 contains 13 residues. Between the trimmed V and J ends, which lost 7 bases and 6 bases, there was a span of 18 bases. Per germline, CDR1 SQVTM and CDR2 ANQGSEA. CDR3 region: CSAFPGGVAEAFF. Written as DNA, the CDR3 is TGCAGCGCCTTCCCGGGGGGCGTAGCTGAAGCTTTCTTT.

The CDR3, as DNA: TGTGCCAGCAGGCCTTCCCGGGACAGAACTAATGAAAAACTGTTTTTT. It codes for CASRPSRDRTNEKLFF. The chain uses TRBV6-6 and TRBJ1-4; 7 nucleotides agree with TRBD1. The CDR3 runs to 16 residues. Trimming cost V 6 bases and J 1 base; bases outside gene matches: 8. In germline, CDR1 is MNHNY, CDR2 SVGAGI (reference sequence).